This T cell receptor (beta chain) emerged from a study of blood T cell repertoires in COVID-19. Seattle patients were enrolled during active infection and followed longitudinally. Method: immunoSEQ multiplex PCR; TCRdb's copy keeps in-frame clones and lacks some. The profile covers about 250,000 clones, with 80% to 95% appearing a single time and more than 0.65% taken by the ten largest. The CDR3 has 15 amino acids. Germline-derived CDR1 and CDR2 are SGDLS and YYNGEE. V shed 1 base, J shed 4 bases, and the junction held 5 bases outside the gene matches. This receptor was obtained from a young man with COVID-19, enrolled during active disease. Specimen: peripheral blood. V is TRBV9 and J is TRBJ2-5, with 9 bases matching TRBD2. This chain's CDR3 is CASSVLGGGGETQYF. CDR3 DNA: TGTGCCAGCAGCGTACTAGGCGGGGGGGGAGAGACCCAGTACTTC.